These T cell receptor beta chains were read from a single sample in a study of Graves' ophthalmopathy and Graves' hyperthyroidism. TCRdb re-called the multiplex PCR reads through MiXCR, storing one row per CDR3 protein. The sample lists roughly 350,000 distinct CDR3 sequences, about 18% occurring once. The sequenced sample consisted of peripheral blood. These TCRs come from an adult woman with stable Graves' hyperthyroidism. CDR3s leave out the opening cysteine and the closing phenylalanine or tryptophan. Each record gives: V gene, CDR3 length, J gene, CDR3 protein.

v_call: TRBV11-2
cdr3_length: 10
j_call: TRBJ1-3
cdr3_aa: ASSHLEGYRD

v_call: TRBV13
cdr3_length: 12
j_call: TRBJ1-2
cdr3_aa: ASSSVDRHYGYT

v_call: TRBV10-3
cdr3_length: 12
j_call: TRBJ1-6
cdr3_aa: ASSFRGGNSPLH

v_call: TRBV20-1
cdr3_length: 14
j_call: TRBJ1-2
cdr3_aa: SAQTLGKGGNYGYT

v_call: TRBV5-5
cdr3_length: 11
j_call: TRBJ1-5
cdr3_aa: ASSLEVDQPQH

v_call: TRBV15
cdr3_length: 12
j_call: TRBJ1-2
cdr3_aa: ATSRVLTDYGYT

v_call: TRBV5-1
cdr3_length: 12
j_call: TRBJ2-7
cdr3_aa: ASSSGTSGIAQY

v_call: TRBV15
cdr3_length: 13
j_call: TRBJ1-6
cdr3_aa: ATSTRTGGNSPLH

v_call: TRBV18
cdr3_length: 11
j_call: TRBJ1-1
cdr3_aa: ASSNRDRDEAF

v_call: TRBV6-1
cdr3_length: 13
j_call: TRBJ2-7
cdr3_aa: ASSGGTAGSDEQY

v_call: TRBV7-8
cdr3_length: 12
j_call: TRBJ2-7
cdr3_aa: ASSYPAGAYEQY

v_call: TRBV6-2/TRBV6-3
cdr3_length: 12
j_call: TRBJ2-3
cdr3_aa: ASTPGQYTDTQY

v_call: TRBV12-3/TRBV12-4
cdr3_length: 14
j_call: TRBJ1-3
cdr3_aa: ASSLRAPFGGNTIY

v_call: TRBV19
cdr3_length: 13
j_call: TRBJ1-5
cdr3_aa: ASTPRGNSNQPQH

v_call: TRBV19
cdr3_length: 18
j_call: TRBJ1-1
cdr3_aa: ASSPAGVGKGQGLNTEAF

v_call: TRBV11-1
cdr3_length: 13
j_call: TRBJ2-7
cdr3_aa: ASSFPGLAAYEQY

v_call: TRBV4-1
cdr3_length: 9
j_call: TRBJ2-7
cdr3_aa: ASSTDYEQY

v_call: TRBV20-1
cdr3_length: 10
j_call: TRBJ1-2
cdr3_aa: SAREQGGGYT

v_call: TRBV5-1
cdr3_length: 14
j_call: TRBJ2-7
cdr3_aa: ASSLRPRGARYEQY

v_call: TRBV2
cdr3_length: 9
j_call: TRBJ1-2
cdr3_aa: ASREGIGYT

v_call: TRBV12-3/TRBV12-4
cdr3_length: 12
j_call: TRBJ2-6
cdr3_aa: ASRTTSGANVLT

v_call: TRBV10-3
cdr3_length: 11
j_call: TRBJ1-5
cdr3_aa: ACGQGGNQPQH

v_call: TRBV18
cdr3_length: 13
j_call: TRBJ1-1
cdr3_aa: ASSPPKGANTEAF

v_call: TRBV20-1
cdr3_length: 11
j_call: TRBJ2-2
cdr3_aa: ASVAAVTGELF

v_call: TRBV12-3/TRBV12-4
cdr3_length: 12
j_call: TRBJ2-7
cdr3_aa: ASSLRQPSYEQY

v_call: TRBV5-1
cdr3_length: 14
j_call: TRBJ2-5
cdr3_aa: ASSLGGGPNQETQY

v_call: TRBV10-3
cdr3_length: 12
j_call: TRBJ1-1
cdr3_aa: AISGSGGGTEAF

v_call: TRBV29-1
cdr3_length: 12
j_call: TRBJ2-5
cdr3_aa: SVMGGRAAETQY

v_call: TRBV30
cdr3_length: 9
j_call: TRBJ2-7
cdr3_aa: AWRGGTEQY

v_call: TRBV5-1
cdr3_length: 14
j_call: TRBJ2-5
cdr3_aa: ASSLTDRDYQETQY

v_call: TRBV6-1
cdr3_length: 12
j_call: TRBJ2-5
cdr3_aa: ASSEASGTDLWY

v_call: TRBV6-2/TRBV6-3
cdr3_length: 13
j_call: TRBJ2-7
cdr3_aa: ASSQRWRGSYEQY

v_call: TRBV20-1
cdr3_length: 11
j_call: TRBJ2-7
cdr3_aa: SASDRRAYEQY

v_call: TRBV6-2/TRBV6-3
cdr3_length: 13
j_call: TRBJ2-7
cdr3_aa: ASSYTGDRGGEQY

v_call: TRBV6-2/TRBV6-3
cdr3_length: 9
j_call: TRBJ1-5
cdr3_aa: ASGYNQPQH

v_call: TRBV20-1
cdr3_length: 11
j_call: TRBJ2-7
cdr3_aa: SAERTGQYEQY

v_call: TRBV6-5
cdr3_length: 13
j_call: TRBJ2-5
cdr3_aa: ASSTTQGSLETQY

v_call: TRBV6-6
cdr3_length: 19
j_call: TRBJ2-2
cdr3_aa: ASSPGPPGRGEGPRTGELF

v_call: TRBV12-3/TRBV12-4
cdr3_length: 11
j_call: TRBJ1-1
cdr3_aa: ASSRDWGGEAF

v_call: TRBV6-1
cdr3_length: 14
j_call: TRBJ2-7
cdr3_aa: ASSEEEAAGPYEQY

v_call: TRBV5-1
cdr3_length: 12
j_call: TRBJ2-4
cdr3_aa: ASSSDRAKNIQY

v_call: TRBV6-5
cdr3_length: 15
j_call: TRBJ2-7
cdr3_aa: ASSWGQGAAGPYEQY

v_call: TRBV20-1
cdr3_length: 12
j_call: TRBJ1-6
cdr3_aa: SARPGQGGSPLH

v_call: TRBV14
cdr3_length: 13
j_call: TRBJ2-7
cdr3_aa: ASSQHRGGVDEQY

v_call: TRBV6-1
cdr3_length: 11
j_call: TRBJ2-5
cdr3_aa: AIGRTDTETQY

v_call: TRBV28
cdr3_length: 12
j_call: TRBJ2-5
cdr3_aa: ASISSLLQETQY

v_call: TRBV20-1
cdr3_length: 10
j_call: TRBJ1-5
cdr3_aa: SAAGGDQPQH

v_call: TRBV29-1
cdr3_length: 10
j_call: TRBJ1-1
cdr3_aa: SVERGQIEAF

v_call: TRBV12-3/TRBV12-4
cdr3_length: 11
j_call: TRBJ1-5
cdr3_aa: ASSLGTRQPQH

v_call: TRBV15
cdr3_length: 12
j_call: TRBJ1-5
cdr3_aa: ATSTGLSNQPQH

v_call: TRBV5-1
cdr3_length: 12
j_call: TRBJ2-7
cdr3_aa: ASSLMGLDYEQY

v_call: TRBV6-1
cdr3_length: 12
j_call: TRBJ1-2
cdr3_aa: ASIRQPANYGYT

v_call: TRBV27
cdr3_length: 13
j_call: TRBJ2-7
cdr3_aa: ASSRTSGPPYEQY

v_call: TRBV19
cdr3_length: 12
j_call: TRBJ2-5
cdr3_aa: ASSRRGTQETQY

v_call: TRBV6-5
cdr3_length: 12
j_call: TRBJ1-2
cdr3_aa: ASSYSGDRYGYT

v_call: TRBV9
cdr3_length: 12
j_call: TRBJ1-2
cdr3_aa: ASSVDLGPPIYT

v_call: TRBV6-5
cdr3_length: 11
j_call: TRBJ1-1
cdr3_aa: ASSLTLAGEAF

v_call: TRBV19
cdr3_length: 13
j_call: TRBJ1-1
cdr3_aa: ASSIRQLRGTEAF

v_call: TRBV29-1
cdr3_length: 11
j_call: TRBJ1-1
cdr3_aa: SVVRGRGTEAF